Below are 14 T cell receptor beta chains sequenced from a single sample in a study of radiation and T cells in renal cell carcinoma. Using immunoSEQ multiplex PCR, the repertoire was profiled, and TCRdb retains in-frame clones only, with some absent. The sample consists of 70,000 to 90,000 clones, 80% to 90% of them appearing once. Time point denoted: blood 2 weeks post-SBRT. Noted treatment: 15 Gy SBRT to primary tumor, nephrectomy 4 weeks later. The sequenced sample was blood, obtained from a patient whose treatment included radiotherapy and nephrectomy. These receptors were obtained from a woman aged 45-65 years with renal cell carcinoma.

J is TRBJ2-7 and V is TRBV18; D might be TRBD2 (5 bases). The germline gives CDR1 KGHSH, CDR2 LQKENI. The CDR3 sequence is 16 residues long. Trimming removed 0 bases from V and 3 bases from J, with 15 bases in between. The CDR3 spells CASSPPLSRVLYEQYF. The DNA for the CDR3 is TGTGCCAGCTCACCACCGCTCTCGCGGGTGCTCTACGAGCAGTACTTC.

The V call is TRBV19, the J call TRBJ2-2; D unresolved. The CDR3 has 14 residues. V was clipped by 2 bases and J by 1 base, with 5 bases between them. Germline loops: CDR1 LNHDA, CDR2 SQIVND (reference sequence). CDR3 DNA sequence: TGTGCCAGTAGTATACAGGTGAACACCGGGGAGCTGTTTTTT. Amino acid sequence: CASSIQVNTGELFF. Drawing the rest from reference TRBV19 and TRBJ2-2, the complete variable domain is DGGITQSPKYLFRKEGQNVTLSCEQNLNHDAMYWYRQDPGQGLRLIYYSQIVNDFQKGDIAEGYSVSREKKESFPLTVTSAQKNPTAFYLCASSIQVNTGELFFGEGSRLTVL.

The CDR3: CASILRGQTEAFF. The CDR3 DNA follows: TGTGCCAGCATCCTTAGGGGGCAGACTGAAGCTTTCTTT. V usage is TRBV6-1 and J usage is TRBJ1-1; 7 bases align to TRBD1. With 7 bases clipped from V and 5 bases from J, the junction kept 7 bases outside the gene matches. The CDR3 loop spans 13 amino acids. CDR1 MNHNS and CDR2 SASEGT come from the germline V gene.

This clone was detected once. This chain links TRBV28 with TRBJ1-2, with a possible D match to TRBD1 (6 bases). V shed 6 bases and J shed 5 bases, with 16 bases lying between them. The length of the CDR3 is 14 residues. Per germline, CDR1 MDHEN and CDR2 SYDVKM. The CDR3 sequence: CASSSGQRVYGYTF. CDR3 coding DNA: TGTGCCAGCAGCTCCGGACAGAGGGTTTATGGCTACACCTTC.

This sequence joins TRBV9 and TRBJ2-1; 7 positions match TRBD2. V shed 0 bases and J 10 bases; nucleotides not matched to a gene: 10. Germline lookup yields CDR1 SGDLS and CDR2 YYNGEE. This CDR3 has 15 residues. DNA of the CDR3: TGTGCCAGCAGCGTAGGAACTAGCGCCAATTTGGAGCAGTTCTTC. It is translated as CASSVGTSANLEQFF.

V gene TRBV7-9 combines with J gene TRBJ1-4; 9 positions match TRBD1. Germline CDR1 is SEHNR and CDR2 is FQNEAQ (reference sequence). The CDR3 is 15 residues long. The V segment lost 5 bases and the J segment 3 bases; nucleotides outside the gene matches: 4. CDR3 residues: CASSTRTGANEKLFF. The CDR3 nucleotides are TGTGCCAGCAGCACAAGGACAGGGGCTAATGAAAAACTGTTTTTT.

This clone came up a few times. The chain employs TRBV2 and TRBJ1-1; D remains ambiguous. V lost 4 bases and J 1 base, leaving 7 bases between the germline ends. Germline CDR1 reads SNHLY; CDR2 reads FYNNEI. CDR3 size: 13 residues. In nucleotides, the CDR3 is TGTGCCAGCAGTGTACTCGAGAACACTGAAGCTTTCTTT. It codes for CASSVLENTEAFF.

V is TRBV5-5 and J is TRBJ2-5; 14 bases fit TRBD2. From germline, CDR1 is SGHKS and CDR2 YYEKEE (reference sequence). This CDR3 spans 15 amino acids. J gave up 2 bases and V 9 bases, and 6 bases lay outside the gene matches. The CDR3 DNA is TGTGCCACCGGACTAGCGGGAGGTTTACAAGAGACCCAGTACTTC. This codes for CATGLAGGLQETQYF. Complete variable domain (other parts from reference TRBV5-5 and TRBJ2-5): DAGVTQSPTHLIKTRGQQVTLRCSPISGHKSVSWYQQVLGQGPQFIFQYYEKEERGRGNFPDRFSARQFPNYSSELNVNALLLGDSALYLCATGLAGGLQETQYFGPGTRLLVL.

The V call is TRBV7-9, the J call TRBJ1-3, with D unresolved. The CDR3 length is 13 residues. V dropped 5 bases and J dropped 3 bases, with 8 bases sitting between them. Germline V gene sequence: CDR1 SEHNR, CDR2 FQNEAQ (reference sequence). The CDR3 nucleotides are TGTGCCAGCAGCCGAGGACTTGGAAACACCATATATTTT. Residues: CASSRGLGNTIYF.

The chain has TRBV4-3 and TRBJ2-5; perhaps TRBD2 as D (7 bases). Trimming pared 0 bases from V and 5 bases from J, leaving 19 bases between. Germline V gene lookup returns CDR1 LGHNA and CDR2 YSLEER. This CDR3 has 17 residues. CDR3 amino acids: CASSQDESRGAWETQYF. The DNA of the CDR3 is TGCGCCAGCAGCCAAGATGAGTCCCGGGGGGCCTGGGAGACCCAGTACTTC.

This chain joins TRBV5-8 and TRBJ2-1; D is possibly TRBD1 (7 bases). The CDR3 runs 15 residues. CDR1 SGHTS and CDR2 YDEGEE come from the germline V gene. With 4 bases removed from V and 2 bases from J, the gap between germline ends came to 13 bases. In DNA, the CDR3 is TGTGCCAGCAGCGCGGGACAGTGGACCTACAATGAGCAGTTCTTC. It yields the protein CASSAGQWTYNEQFF.

This clone was counted only a few times. The genes are TRBV4-1 and TRBJ1-3; the D gene is possibly TRBD1 (6 bases). V was cut by 5 bases and J by 0 bases, with 8 bases left in between. This CDR3 is built from 14 residues. Germline loops: CDR1 MGHRA, CDR2 YSYEKL. CDR3: CASSKGDSGNTIYF. CDR3 nucleotides: TGCGCCAGCAGCAAGGGGGACTCTGGAAACACCATATATTTT.

The chain links TRBV14 to TRBJ1-2; D possibly corresponds to TRBD1 (5 bases). Trimming pared 4 bases from V and 2 bases from J, leaving 14 bases between. Germline CDR1 and CDR2: SGHDN and FVKESK. CDR3 size: 15 residues. The CDR3 protein is CASSRGQNLNYGYTF. CDR3 DNA: TGTGCCAGCAGCCGGGGCCAGAACCTCAACTATGGCTACACCTTC.

The chain joins TRBV5-1 to TRBJ2-5; a possible D gene is TRBD2 (6 bases). From germline, CDR1 is SGHRS and CDR2 YFSETQ. The CDR3 consists of 14 residues. Trimming removed 5 bases at V and 3 bases at J, with 14 bases between. CDR3 protein: CASRRGSSEETQYF. The CDR3 DNA reads TGCGCCAGCAGGCGGGGATCTTCAGAAGAGACCCAGTACTTC.